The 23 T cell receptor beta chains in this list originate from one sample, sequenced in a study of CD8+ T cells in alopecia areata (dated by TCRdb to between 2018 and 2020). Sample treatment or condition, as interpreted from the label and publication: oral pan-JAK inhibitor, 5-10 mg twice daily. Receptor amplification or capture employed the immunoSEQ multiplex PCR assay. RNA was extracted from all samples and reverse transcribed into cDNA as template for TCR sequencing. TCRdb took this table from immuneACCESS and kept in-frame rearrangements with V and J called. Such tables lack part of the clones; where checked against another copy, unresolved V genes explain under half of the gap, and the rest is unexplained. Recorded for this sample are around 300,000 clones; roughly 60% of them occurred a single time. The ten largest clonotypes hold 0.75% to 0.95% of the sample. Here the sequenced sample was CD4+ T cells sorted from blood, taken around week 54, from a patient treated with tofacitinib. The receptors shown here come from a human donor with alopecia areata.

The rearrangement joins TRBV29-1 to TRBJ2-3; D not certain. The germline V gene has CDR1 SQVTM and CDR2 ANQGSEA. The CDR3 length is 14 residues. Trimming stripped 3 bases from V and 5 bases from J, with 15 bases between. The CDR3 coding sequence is TGCAGCGTTGAGTTTGGGCAGAAGGGAGATACGCAGTATTTT. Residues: CSVEFGQKGDTQYF.

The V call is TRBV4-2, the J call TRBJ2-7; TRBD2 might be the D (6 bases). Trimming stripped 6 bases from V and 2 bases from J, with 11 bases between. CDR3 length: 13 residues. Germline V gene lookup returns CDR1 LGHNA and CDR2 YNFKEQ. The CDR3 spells CASSHPGAYEQYF. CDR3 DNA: TGTGCCAGCAGTCATCCGGGAGCCTACGAGCAGTACTTC.

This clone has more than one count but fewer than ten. In DNA, the CDR3 is TGCGCCAGCAGCCCCGGACTAGGGGGGGAGTCGCAGTATTTT. This gives the protein CASSPGLGGESQYF. This rearrangement joins TRBV5-1 to TRBJ2-3, with D possibly matching TRBD2 (7 bases). CDR3 length: 14 residues. V dropped 4 bases and J dropped 10 bases, with 19 bases sitting between them. Per the germline V gene, CDR1 is SGHRS and CDR2 is YFSETQ.

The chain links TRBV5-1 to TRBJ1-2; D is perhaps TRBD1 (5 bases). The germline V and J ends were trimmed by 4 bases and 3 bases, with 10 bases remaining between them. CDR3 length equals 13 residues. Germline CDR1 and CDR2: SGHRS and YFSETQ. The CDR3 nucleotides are TGCGCCAGCAGCCCCCAGACAGACTATGGCTACACCTTC. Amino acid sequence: CASSPQTDYGYTF. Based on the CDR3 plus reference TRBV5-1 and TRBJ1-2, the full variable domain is KAGVTQTPRYLIKTRGQQVTLSCSPISGHRSVSWYQQTPGQGLQFLFEYFSETQRNKGNFPGRFSGRQFSNSRSEMNVSTLELGDSALYLCASSPQTDYGYTFGSGTRLTVV.

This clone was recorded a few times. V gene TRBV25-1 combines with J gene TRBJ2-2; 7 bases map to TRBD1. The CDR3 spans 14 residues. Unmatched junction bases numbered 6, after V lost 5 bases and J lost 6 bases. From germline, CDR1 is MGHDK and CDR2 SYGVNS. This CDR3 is CASSLLDRAGELFF. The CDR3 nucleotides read TGTGCCAGCAGTCTTTTAGACAGGGCCGGGGAGCTGTTTTTT. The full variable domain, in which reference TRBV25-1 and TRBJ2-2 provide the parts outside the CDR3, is EADIYQTPRYLVIGTGKKITLECSQTMGHDKMYWYQQDPGMELHLIHYSYGVNSTEKGDLSSESTVSRIRTEHFPLTLESARPSHTSQYLCASSLLDRAGELFFGEGSRLTVL.

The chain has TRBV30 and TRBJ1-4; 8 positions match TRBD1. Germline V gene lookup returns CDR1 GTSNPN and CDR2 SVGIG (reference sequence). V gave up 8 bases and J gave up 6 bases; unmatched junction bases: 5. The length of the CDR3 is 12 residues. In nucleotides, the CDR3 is TGTGCCGGCAGGGGGCGAGATGAAAAACTGTTTTTT. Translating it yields CAGRGRDEKLFF.

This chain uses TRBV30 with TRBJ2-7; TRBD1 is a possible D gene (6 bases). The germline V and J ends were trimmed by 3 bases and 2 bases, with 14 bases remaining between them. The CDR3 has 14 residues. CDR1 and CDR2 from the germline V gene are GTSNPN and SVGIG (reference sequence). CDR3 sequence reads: CAWRGDRRAYEQYF. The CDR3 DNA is TGTGCCTGGAGGGGAGACAGGCGGGCCTACGAGCAGTACTTC.

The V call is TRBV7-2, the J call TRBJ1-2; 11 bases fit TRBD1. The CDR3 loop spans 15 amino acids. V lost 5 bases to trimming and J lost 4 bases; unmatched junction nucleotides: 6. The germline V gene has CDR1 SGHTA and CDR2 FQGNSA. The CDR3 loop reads CASSATGQGGYGYTF. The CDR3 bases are TGTGCCAGCAGCGCCACGGGACAGGGGGGCTATGGCTACACCTTC.

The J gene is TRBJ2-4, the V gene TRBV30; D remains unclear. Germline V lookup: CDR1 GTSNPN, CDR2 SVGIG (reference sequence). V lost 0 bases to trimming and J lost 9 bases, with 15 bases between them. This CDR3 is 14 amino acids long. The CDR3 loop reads CAWSVRSGVGIQYF. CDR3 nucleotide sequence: TGTGCCTGGAGTGTACGATCTGGGGTCGGCATTCAGTACTTC.

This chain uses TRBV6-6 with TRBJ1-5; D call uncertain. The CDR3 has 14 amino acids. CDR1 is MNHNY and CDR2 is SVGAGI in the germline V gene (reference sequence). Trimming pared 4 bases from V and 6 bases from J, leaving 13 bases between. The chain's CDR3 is CASSFDGRTQPQHF. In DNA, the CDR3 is TGTGCCAGCAGTTTCGACGGAAGAACTCAGCCCCAGCATTTT.

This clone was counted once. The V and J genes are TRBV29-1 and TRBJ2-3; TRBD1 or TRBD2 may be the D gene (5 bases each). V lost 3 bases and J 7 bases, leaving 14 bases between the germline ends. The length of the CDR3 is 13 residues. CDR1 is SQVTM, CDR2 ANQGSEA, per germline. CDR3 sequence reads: CSVEGQRANTQYF. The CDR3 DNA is TGCAGCGTTGAGGGGCAGAGGGCAAATACGCAGTATTTT.

The CDR3 spells CASSNYRGRQFF. The CDR3 DNA reads as TGTGCCAGCAGTAATTACCGGGGGCGGCAGTTCTTC. The V call is TRBV7-9, the J call TRBJ2-1, with D perhaps being TRBD1 or TRBD2 (6 bases each). This CDR3 comprises 12 residues. Per germline, CDR1 SEHNR and CDR2 FQNEAQ (reference sequence). Trimming stripped 6 bases from V and 12 bases from J, with 15 bases between. Full variable domain (remainder filled in from reference TRBV7-9 and TRBJ2-1): DTGVSQNPRHKITKRGQNVTFRCDPISEHNRLYWYRQTLGQGPEFLTYFQNEAQLEKSRLLSDRFSAERPKGSFSTLEIQRTEQGDSAMYLCASSNYRGRQFFGPGTRLTVL.

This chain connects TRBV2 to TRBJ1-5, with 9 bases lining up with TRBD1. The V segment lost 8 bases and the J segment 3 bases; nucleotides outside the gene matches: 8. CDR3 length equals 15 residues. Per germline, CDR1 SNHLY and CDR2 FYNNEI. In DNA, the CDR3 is TGTGCCAGCTCTTCGGGACAGGGATTCAATCAGCCCCAGCATTTT. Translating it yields CASSSGQGFNQPQHF.

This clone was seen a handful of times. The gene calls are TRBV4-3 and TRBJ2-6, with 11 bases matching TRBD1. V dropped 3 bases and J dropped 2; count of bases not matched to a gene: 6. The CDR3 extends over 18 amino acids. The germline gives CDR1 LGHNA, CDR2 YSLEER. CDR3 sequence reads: CASSQGDRGYAGANVLTF. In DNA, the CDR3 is TGCGCCAGCAGCCAGGGGGACAGGGGGTATGCTGGGGCCAACGTCCTGACTTTC.

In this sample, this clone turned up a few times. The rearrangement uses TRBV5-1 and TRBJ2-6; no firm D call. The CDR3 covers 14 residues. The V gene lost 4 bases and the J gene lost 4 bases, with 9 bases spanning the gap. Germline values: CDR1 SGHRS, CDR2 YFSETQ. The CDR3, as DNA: TGCGCCAGCAGCCCGGCGGTGGGGGCCAACGTCCTGACTTTC. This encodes CASSPAVGANVLTF.

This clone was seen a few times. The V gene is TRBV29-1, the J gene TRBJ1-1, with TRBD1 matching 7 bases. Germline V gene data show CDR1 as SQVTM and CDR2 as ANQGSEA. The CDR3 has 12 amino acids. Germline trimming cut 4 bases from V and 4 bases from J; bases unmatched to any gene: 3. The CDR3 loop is CSVVTGSTEAFF. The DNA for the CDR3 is TGCAGCGTTGTGACAGGGAGCACTGAAGCTTTCTTT.

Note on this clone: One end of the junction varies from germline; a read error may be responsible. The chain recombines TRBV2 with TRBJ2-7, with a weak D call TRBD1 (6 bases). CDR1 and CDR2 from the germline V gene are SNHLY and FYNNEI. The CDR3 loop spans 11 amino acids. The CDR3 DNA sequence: TGTGCCAGCAGTGAAACAGGGCCTCAAAACTTC. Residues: CASSETGPQNF. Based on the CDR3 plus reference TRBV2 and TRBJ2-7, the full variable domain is EPEVTQTPSHQVTQMGQEVILRCVPISNHLYFYWYRQILGQKVEFLVSFYNNEISEKSEIFDDQFSVERPDGSNFTLKIRSTKLEDSAMYFCASSETGPQNFGPGTRLTVT.

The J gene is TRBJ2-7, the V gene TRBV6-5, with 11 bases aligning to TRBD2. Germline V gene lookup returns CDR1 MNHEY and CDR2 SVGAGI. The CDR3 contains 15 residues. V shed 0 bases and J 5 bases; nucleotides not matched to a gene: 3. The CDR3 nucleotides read TGTGCCAGCAGTTACTCGAGACTAGCGGGGAACGAGCAGTACTTC. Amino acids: CASSYSRLAGNEQYF.

In DNA form, the CDR3 reads TGTGCCAGCAGCCAACAGTCTTCCTTCTACGAGCAGTACTTC. Protein product: CASSQQSSFYEQYF. This rearrangement joins TRBV6-6 to TRBJ2-7; D gene uncertain. The germline V and J ends were trimmed by 6 bases and 3 bases, with 15 bases remaining between them. Germline V gene data show CDR1 as MNHNY and CDR2 as SVGAGI (reference sequence). The CDR3 extends over 14 amino acids.

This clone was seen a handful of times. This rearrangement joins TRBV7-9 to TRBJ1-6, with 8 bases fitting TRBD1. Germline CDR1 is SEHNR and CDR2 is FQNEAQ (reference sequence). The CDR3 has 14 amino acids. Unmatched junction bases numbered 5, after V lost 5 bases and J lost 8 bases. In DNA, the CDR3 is TGTGCCAGCAGCCCCCCAGGGGGCCATTCACCCCTCCACTTT. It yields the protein CASSPPGGHSPLHF.

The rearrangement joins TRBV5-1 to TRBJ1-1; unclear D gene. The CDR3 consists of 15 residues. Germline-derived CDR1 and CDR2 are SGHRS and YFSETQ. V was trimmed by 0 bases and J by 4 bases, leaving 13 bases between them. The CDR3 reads CASSLGVGRATEAFF. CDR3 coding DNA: TGCGCCAGCAGCTTGGGAGTGGGGAGGGCCACTGAAGCTTTCTTT.

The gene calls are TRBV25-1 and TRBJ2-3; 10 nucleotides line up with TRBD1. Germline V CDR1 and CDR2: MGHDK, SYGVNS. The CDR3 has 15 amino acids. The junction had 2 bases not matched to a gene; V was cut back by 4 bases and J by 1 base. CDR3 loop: CASSVTGGGTDTQYF. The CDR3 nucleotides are TGTGCCAGCAGTGTGACAGGGGGCGGCACAGATACGCAGTATTTT.

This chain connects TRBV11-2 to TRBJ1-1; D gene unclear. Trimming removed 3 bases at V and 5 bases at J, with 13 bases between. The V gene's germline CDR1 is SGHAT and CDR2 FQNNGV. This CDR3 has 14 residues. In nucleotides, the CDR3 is TGTGCCAGCAGCTTTAGGGCAGGTGGGACTGAAGCTTTCTTT. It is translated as CASSFRAGGTEAFF. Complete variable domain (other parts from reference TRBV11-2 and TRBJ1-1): EAGVAQSPRYKIIEKRQSVAFWCNPISGHATLYWYQQILGQGPKLLIQFQNNGVVDDSQLPKDRFSAERLKGVDSTLKIQPAKLEDSAVYLCASSFRAGGTEAFFGQGTRLTVV.